This T cell receptor (beta chain) was retrieved from a study of CD8 T cells in Susac syndrome. With random hexamers, about 0.5 to 1 ug RNA was reverse transcribed. TCRdb ran MiXCR on the immunoSEQ multiplex PCR reads and lists one entry per CDR3 protein. The sample carries tens of thousands of distinct CDR3 sequences, over 90% recorded once. V gave up 3 bases and J gave up 1 base, with 9 bases separating them. Germline-derived CDR1 and CDR2 are SQVTM and ANQGSEA. This CDR3 contains 13 residues. This chain uses TRBV29-1 with TRBJ1-1; no clear D. Sequences were obtained from CD4+ T cells from PBMCs. The receptor's source is a human donor with Susac syndrome. The CDR3 region is CSVEAARNTEAFF. CDR3 nucleotides: TGCAGCGTTGAGGCGGCAAGGAACACTGAAGCTTTCTTT.